This T cell receptor (beta chain) was identified in a study of Graves' ophthalmopathy and Graves' hyperthyroidism. Details on this clonotype: Its specificity is unknown.

For repertoire sequencing, the TCR beta CDR3 regions were amplified from RNA transcripts. An opening RT-PCR round employed HTBI primers and preceded a second-round multiplex PCR. Each CDR3 protein is one row after TCRdb ran MiXCR on the multiplex PCR reads. The sample includes 170,000 or so distinct CDR3 sequences, under 40% seen only once; the top ten take around 5.8%. Study-level points and caveats: Ophthalmopathy progression cases were predicted by the model with about 70% sensitivity and approximately 74% specificity. Ophthalmopathy versus stable hyperthyroidism: 13-signature model gave 85% to 90% sensitivity, 75% to 82% specificity. Thyroid clonotypes that were expanded above 0.001 frequency mostly also appeared in blood.

This CDR3 comprises 11 residues. CDR1 is GTSNPN, CDR2 SVGIG, per germline (reference sequence). V shed 1 base and J shed 6 bases, with 7 bases lying between them. V is TRBV30 and J is TRBJ2-7, with D unclear. The sequencing input was peripheral blood. The origin of this receptor is a woman aged 40 to 49 with Graves' ophthalmopathy. CDR3 loop: CAWSGVREQYF. CDR3 in DNA: TGTGCCTGGAGTGGGGTACGCGAGCAGTACTTC.